These 20 T cell receptor beta chains originate from one sample sequenced in a study of cytomegalovirus exposure and HLA in healthy donors. PCR used 60 Vbeta primers and 13 Jbeta primers. Assay used: immunoSEQ multiplex PCR; TCRdb lists only in-frame clones, some missing. This table has approximately 200,000 clones, 65% to 80% appearing once. The sequencing input was PBMCs. These receptors were obtained from a man under 40 in good health and CMV-seropositive.

V gene TRBV30 combines with J gene TRBJ1-2, with 7 positions matching TRBD1. This CDR3 is 15 amino acids long. Germline V gene lookup returns CDR1 GTSNPN and CDR2 SVGIG (reference sequence). The junction had 15 bases not matched to a gene; V was cut back by 4 bases and J by 7 bases. This CDR3 reads CAWTKGGSMGGGYTF. The DNA of the CDR3 is TGTGCCTGGACTAAAGGGGGCTCTATGGGTGGTGGCTACACCTTC.

The chain carries TRBV4-3 and TRBJ1-5; D may be TRBD1 (5 bases). Germline V gene sequence: CDR1 LGHNA, CDR2 YSLEER. Trimming removed 5 bases at V and 5 bases at J, with 13 bases between. The CDR3 contains 14 residues. The CDR3 DNA reads TGCGCCAGCAGCGCGCGAAGGGGTGATCAGCCCCAGCATTTT. Translated: CASSARRGDQPQHF.

This clone was counted between two and nine times. This chain uses TRBV7-2 with TRBJ2-3; 8 bases map to TRBD2. The germline V gene has CDR1 SGHTA and CDR2 FQGNSA. The CDR3 runs to 15 residues. The ends lost 0 bases at V and 6 bases at J; junction bases unmatched: 5. The CDR3: CASSLAAGGKDTQYF. The CDR3 region has the DNA TGTGCCAGCAGCTTAGCGGCGGGGGGTAAGGATACGCAGTATTTT. Filled out from reference TRBV7-2 and TRBJ2-3, the complete variable domain reads GAGVSQSPSNKVTEKGKDVELRCDPISGHTALYWYRQSLGQGLEFLIYFQGNSAPDKSGLPSDRFSAERTGGSVSTLTIQRTQQEDSAVYLCASSLAAGGKDTQYFGPGTRLTVL.

The chain joins TRBV4-3 to TRBJ1-2; D gene unclear. CDR3 length: 16 amino acids. CDR1 LGHNA and CDR2 YSLEER come from the germline V gene. Trimming left V 0 bases short and J 3 bases short, with 14 bases between. CDR3 in DNA: TGCGCCAGCAGCCAAGATTACCGGGGAAACGACTATGGCTACACCTTC. Translating it yields CASSQDYRGNDYGYTF.

In DNA, the CDR3 is TGTGCCACCAGCAGAGGGGGGCAGCAGGGGGGCAGAAACACCATATATTTT. This gives the protein CATSRGGQQGGRNTIYF. The chain uses TRBV15 and TRBJ1-3; 7 bases line up with TRBD1. The junction had 11 bases not matched to a gene; V was cut back by 1 base and J by 5 bases. The CDR3 is made up of 17 amino acids. CDR1 is LNHNV and CDR2 is YYDKDF in the germline V gene (reference sequence).

V gene TRBV18 combines with J gene TRBJ1-1, with TRBD1 as a possible D gene (5 bases). Germline lookup yields CDR1 KGHSH and CDR2 LQKENI. The V and J ends lost 3 bases and 0 bases respectively, with 11 bases between them. This CDR3 region has 15 residues. In DNA, the CDR3 is TGTGCCAGCTCACCGGGGGGACGGATGAACACTGAAGCTTTCTTT. It translates to CASSPGGRMNTEAFF. Full variable domain (outside the CDR3, taken from reference TRBV18 and TRBJ1-1): NAGVMQNPRHLVRRRGQEARLRCSPMKGHSHVYWYRQLPEEGLKFMVYLQKENIIDESGMPKERFSAEFPKEGPSILRIQQVVRGDSAAYFCASSPGGRMNTEAFFGQGTRLTVV.

The gene calls are TRBV4-1 and TRBJ2-7, with 9 positions matching TRBD1. The CDR3 is 14 amino acids. CDR1 and CDR2 from the germline V gene are MGHRA and YSYEKL. The V and J ends lost 2 bases and 5 bases, in that order; junction bases with no gene match: 4. DNA of the CDR3: TGCGCCAGCAGCCAACAAGGGACAGGGAACGAGCAGTACTTC. It specifies CASSQQGTGNEQYF.

This clone was found once. The chain employs TRBV5-1 and TRBJ2-3, with a tentative D call TRBD2 (6 bases). Trimming stripped 1 base from V and 2 bases from J, with 17 bases between. The CDR3 spans 17 residues. Germline CDR1 is SGHRS and CDR2 is YFSETQ. CDR3 coding DNA: TGCGCCAGCAGCTTGCGTGGTGGTGCGGGGACCACAGATACGCAGTATTTT. Translation gives CASSLRGGAGTTDTQYF.

CDR3: CSVEGPLAGGNSYNEQFF. In DNA, the CDR3 is TGCAGCGTTGAAGGACCACTAGCGGGAGGGAACTCCTACAATGAGCAGTTCTTC. The chain joins TRBV29-1 to TRBJ2-1, with 13 positions matching TRBD2. The V gene's germline CDR1 is SQVTM and CDR2 ANQGSEA. This CDR3 comprises 18 residues. V was pared by 1 base and J by 0 bases, with 6 bases of the junction left unmatched.

The chain joins TRBV5-8 to TRBJ1-5, with TRBD1 as a possible D gene (5 bases). The CDR3 extends over 14 amino acids. V lost 4 bases and J lost 9, with 17 bases in between. CDR1 SGHTS and CDR2 YDEGEE come from the germline V gene. The CDR3 reads CASSRRILGGPQHF. As DNA, the CDR3 is TGTGCCAGCAGCCGGAGAATTCTCGGGGGGCCCCAGCATTTT. Using reference TRBV5-8 and TRBJ1-5 for the parts outside the CDR3, the full variable domain is EAGVTQSPTHLIKTRGQQATLRCSPISGHTSVYWYQQALGLGLQFLLWYDEGEERNRGNFPPRFSGRQFPNYSSELNVNALELEDSALYLCASSRRILGGPQHFGDGTRLSIL.

The V call is TRBV5-5, the J call TRBJ1-2; tentative D call: TRBD1 (5 bases). In germline, CDR1 is SGHKS, CDR2 YYEKEE (reference sequence). The CDR3 contains 13 residues. With 1 base removed from V and 5 bases from J, the gap between germline ends came to 9 bases. This chain's CDR3 is CASSLQDKYGYTF. The CDR3 DNA reads TGTGCCAGCAGCTTGCAGGACAAGTATGGCTACACCTTC. Filled out from reference TRBV5-5 and TRBJ1-2, the complete variable domain reads DAGVTQSPTHLIKTRGQQVTLRCSPISGHKSVSWYQQVLGQGPQFIFQYYEKEERGRGNFPDRFSARQFPNYSSELNVNALLLGDSALYLCASSLQDKYGYTFGSGTRLTVV.

The chain links TRBV9 to TRBJ1-2; weak D call: TRBD1 (5 bases). Germline lookup yields CDR1 SGDLS and CDR2 YYNGEE. The CDR3 length is 13 residues. V was pared by 0 bases and J by 4 bases, with 7 bases between. CDR3 sequence reads: CASSVETGYGYTF. DNA for the CDR3: TGTGCCAGCAGCGTAGAAACAGGCTATGGCTACACCTTC.

The J gene is TRBJ1-2, the V gene TRBV7-8; 11 bases map to TRBD1. V lost 4 bases and J lost 7; bases outside the gene matches: 5. The CDR3 has 14 amino acids. Germline CDR1 reads SGHVS; CDR2 reads FQNEAQ. The CDR3 nucleotides read TGTGCCAGCAGCTCTCCGGGACAGGGGGGTGGCTACACCTTC. It codes for CASSSPGQGGGYTF.

The chain couples TRBV4-2 to TRBJ2-1, with D tentatively TRBD2 (7 bases). This CDR3 comprises 15 residues. Trimming left V 3 bases short and J 4 bases short, with 13 bases between. Germline V gene data show CDR1 as LGHNA and CDR2 as YNFKEQ. CDR3 in DNA: TGTGCCAGCAGCCATAGGGAGGGGGGATACAATGAGCAGTTCTTC. Protein: CASSHREGGYNEQFF.

V and J are TRBV19 and TRBJ1-5; 8 nucleotides line up with TRBD1. Germline V gene data show CDR1 as LNHDA and CDR2 as SQIVND (reference sequence). The V gene end was trimmed by 5 bases and the J gene end by 1 base; junction bases not matched to a gene: 4. The CDR3 consists of 15 residues. CDR3 DNA sequence: TGTGCCAGTAGTGGGACAGGATTCAGCAATCAGCCCCAGCATTTT. This gives the protein CASSGTGFSNQPQHF.

V and J are TRBV19 and TRBJ2-7, with TRBD1 matching 7 bases. Germline lookup yields CDR1 LNHDA and CDR2 SQIVND (reference sequence). V was pared by 6 bases and J by 4 bases, with 9 bases of the junction left unmatched. The length of the CDR3 is 14 residues. DNA of the CDR3: TGTGCCAGTAGGCCCTCGAGGGGGCTTTACGAGCAGTACTTC. Protein product: CASRPSRGLYEQYF. Filled out from reference TRBV19 and TRBJ2-7, the complete variable domain reads DGGITQSPKYLFRKEGQNVTLSCEQNLNHDAMYWYRQDPGQGLRLIYYSQIVNDFQKGDIAEGYSVSREKKESFPLTVTSAQKNPTAFYLCASRPSRGLYEQYFGPGTRLTVT.

V gene TRBV4-2 combines with J gene TRBJ2-3; 14 bases are a match to TRBD2. Looked up from germline, CDR1 is LGHNA and CDR2 is YNFKEQ. The CDR3 runs to 19 residues. V gave up 0 bases and J gave up 1 base; unmatched junction bases: 6. The CDR3 bases are TGTGCCAGCAGCCAAGATAGACTAGCGGGGGGGCCGCGCACAGATACGCAGTATTTT. Its protein is CASSQDRLAGGPRTDTQYF.

This clone was detected once. The chain is built from TRBV6-1 and TRBJ1-4; TRBD1 matches at 9 bases. The V segment lost 6 bases and the J segment 6 bases; nucleotides outside the gene matches: 5. The CDR3 extends over 14 amino acids. Germline CDR1 MNHNS, CDR2 SASEGT. The DNA of the CDR3 is TGTGCCAGCAGGCCCGGGACAGGGCATGAAAAACTGTTTTTT. It yields the protein CASRPGTGHEKLFF.

This rearrangement joins TRBV4-1 to TRBJ2-7; D possibly corresponds to TRBD2 (5 bases). The germline V gene encodes CDR1 MGHRA and CDR2 YSYEKL. CDR3 length: 14 residues. Trimming cost V 10 bases and J 3 bases, with 19 bases left between them. The CDR3 region is CAIPPCGQSYEQYF. The CDR3 DNA follows: TGCGCCATTCCCCCTTGCGGGCAGAGCTACGAGCAGTACTTC.

This chain connects TRBV19 to TRBJ2-1, with D maybe TRBD1 (6 bases). Trimming removed 4 bases from V and 0 bases from J, with 13 bases in between. The CDR3 has 16 amino acids. CDR1 and CDR2 (germline): LNHDA, SQIVND (reference sequence). DNA for the CDR3: TGTGCCAGTAGTAAGGGGGATTTGAGCTCCTACAATGAGCAGTTCTTC. Translation: CASSKGDLSSYNEQFF.